This T cell receptor (beta chain) was sequenced during a study of T cells in Graves' hyperthyroidism and ophthalmopathy. V shed 4 bases and J shed 4 bases, with 13 bases lying between them. The CDR3 runs to 14 residues. Germline CDR1 and CDR2: MNHEY and SVGAGI. Study outcomes and limitations: A model of 13 V-J features distinguished ophthalmopathy from stable hyperthyroidism.

In the case of this clonotype: Its target is unknown.

Each patient was aged 18 to 65 and had newly diagnosed hyperthyroidism of under 2 months' duration. Amplification targeted TCR beta CDR3 regions from RNA transcripts. An initial round of RT-PCR targeting the TCR CDR3 relied on the HTBI primer set. One entry per CDR3 protein results from TCRdb running MiXCR on the multiplex PCR reads. Among hundreds of thousands of distinct CDR3 sequences listed, 38% were seen once. J is TRBJ1-2 and V is TRBV6-5, with D unresolved. Sample: blood. The sequence derives from a man aged 18 to 30 with Graves' hyperthyroidism. The chain's CDR3 is CASSLSTGSYGYTF. The CDR3 DNA is TGTGCCAGCAGTTTATCGACGGGGAGCTATGGCTACACCTTC.